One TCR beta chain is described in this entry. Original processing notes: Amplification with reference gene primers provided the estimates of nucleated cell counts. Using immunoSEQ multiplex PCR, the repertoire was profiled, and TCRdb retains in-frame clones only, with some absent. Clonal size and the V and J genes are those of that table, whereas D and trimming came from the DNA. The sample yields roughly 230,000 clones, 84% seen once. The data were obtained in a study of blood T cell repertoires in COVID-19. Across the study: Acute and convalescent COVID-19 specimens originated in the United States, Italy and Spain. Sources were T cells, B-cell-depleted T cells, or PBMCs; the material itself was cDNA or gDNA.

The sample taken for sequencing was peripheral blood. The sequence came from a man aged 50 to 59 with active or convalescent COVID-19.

The CDR3 DNA reads TGTGCCATCAGGGCGGGACAGGGGTTCGAGACCCAGTACTTC. Its protein product is CAIRAGQGFETQYF. The chain combines TRBV10-3 with TRBJ2-5; 10 bases are shared with TRBD1. The germline V gene has CDR1 ENHRY and CDR2 SYGVKD. The CDR3 totals 14 residues. Trimming cost V 6 bases and J 5 bases; bases outside gene matches: 6.